This T cell receptor (beta chain) was captured by sequencing in a study of cytomegalovirus exposure and HLA in healthy donors. Whole-study findings and limits: Associated with HLA alleles at 0.05 false discovery rate in a later analysis were 15,000 to 20,000 TCR beta sequences. The records held CMV serostatus as the only immune exposure information. In vitro experiments confirmed that a few CMV-associated chains were specific for CMV antigens. The authors later linked a missense DCLRE1C variant to TCR beta V- and J-gene trimming.

This CDR3 has 16 amino acids. Per the germline V gene, CDR1 is SGHAT and CDR2 is FQNNGV. Losses at the gene ends were 3 bases for V and 4 bases for J; bases not matched to a gene: 9. Worth noting for this clone: No antigen is known for it.

Use of 60 Vbeta and 13 Jbeta primers characterized the PCR. Sequenced by immunoSEQ multiplex PCR; TCRdb stores in-frame clones only, minus some. The table has roughly 100,000 clones, over 70% seen once. Sequencing input: PBMCs. The gene calls are TRBV11-2 and TRBJ1-3, with 7 bases that match TRBD1. The receptor comes from a man aged 50 to 60 in good health and CMV-seropositive. Written as DNA, the CDR3 is TGTGCCAGCAGCTTTTCAGGGGGGAGACCCGGAAACACCATATATTTT. Amino acids: CASSFSGGRPGNTIYF.